These T cell receptor beta chains were read from a single sample in a study of blood T cell repertoires in COVID-19. Libraries were prepared by immunoSEQ multiplex PCR; TCRdb keeps only in-frame clonotypes and omits some of them. The sample records some 60,000 clones, about 87% being singletons. Sequenced material: peripheral blood. These receptors were collected from a human donor with active COVID-19. The donor label of this sample is uncertain. Each CDR3 is given with its conserved first and last residue. Fields, in order: V gene, D gene, J gene, clone size, CDR3 DNA, CDR3 protein. The D gene is left open where the match is weak. The listing skips clone size in some rows; elsewhere it reads once, few, many or a size class.

>TRBV9|NA|TRBJ2-1|NA
TGTGCCAGCAGTTACGCGGAGAGCTCCTACAATGAGCAGTTCTTC
CASSYAESSYNEQFF
>TRBV5-1|NA|TRBJ2-2|once
TGCGCCAGCAGCTTTTCGGGGAGCACCGGGGAGCTGTTTTTT
CASSFSGSTGELFF
>TRBV3-1/TRBV3-2|NA|TRBJ2-7|NA
TGTGCCAGCAGCCAAAGTTTACCGGGCGAGCAGTACTTC
CASSQSLPGEQYF
>TRBV6-5|NA|TRBJ1-2|NA
TGTGCCAGCTTTTCGGGGTTACTCTATGGCTACACCTTC
CASFSGLLYGYTF
>TRBV5-1|TRBD2|TRBJ2-3|NA
TGCGCCAGCAGCTTGGAGCTAGCGGGGAACACAGATACGCAGTATTTT
CASSLELAGNTDTQYF
>TRBV6-1|TRBD2|TRBJ2-1|few
TGTGCCAGCAGTGAATGGGCTAGCGGGAGCGGCGGATACAATGAGCAGTTCTTC
CASSEWASGSGGYNEQFF
>TRBV6-5|TRBD2|TRBJ2-3|NA
TGTGCCAGCAGAATAGCGGGGGGCGCAGATACGCAGTATTTT
CASRIAGGADTQYF
>TRBV4-3|TRBD2|TRBJ2-4|once
TGCGCCAGCAGCCAAGGTGCTAGTGGGAGGGCCCGGGGAAACATTCAGTACTTC
CASSQGASGRARGNIQYF
>TRBV27|TRBD1|TRBJ1-2|few
TGTGCCAGCACCCACCTCGGGACAGCCAATAACTATGGCTACACCTTC
CASTHLGTANNYGYTF
>TRBV4-1|TRBD1|TRBJ1-3|NA
TGCGCCAGCAGCCGGGGACAGGGTCCCTCTGGAAACACCATATATTTT
CASSRGQGPSGNTIYF
>TRBV2|TRBD1|TRBJ1-3|NA
TGTGCCAGCCAGGACAGGGGGCCTGGAAACACCATATATTTT
CASQDRGPGNTIYF
>TRBV29-1|TRBD1|TRBJ2-3|NA
TGCAGCGTTGAAGGGGGGACAGGGGCATGGACAGATACGCAGTATTTT
CSVEGGTGAWTDTQYF
>TRBV5-1|TRBD1|TRBJ2-7|NA
TGCGCCAGCAGCTTGGAGGCAGGGGGCGGTCAGTACTTC
CASSLEAGGGQYF
>TRBV9|TRBD2|TRBJ2-3|NA
TGTGCCAGCAGCGCCCCGGGACTAGCGGGAGGGAGCCTAGATACGCAGTATTTT
CASSAPGLAGGSLDTQYF
>TRBV9|TRBD1|TRBJ2-1|few
TGTGCCAGCAGCGCTGGGACAGGGTTAAACAATGAGCAGTTCTTC
CASSAGTGLNNEQFF
>TRBV30|TRBD1|TRBJ2-7|NA
TGTGCCTGGGACAGGGGTTCGGCCTACGAGCAGTACTTC
CAWDRGSAYEQYF
>TRBV19|NA|TRBJ1-3|NA
TGTGCCAGTAGTATCAGTGGCGGAAACACCATATATTTT
CASSISGGNTIYF
>TRBV5-4|TRBD2|TRBJ2-3|NA
TGTGCCAGCAGCTTGGCGGGGTTAGCGGGAGCCACAGATACGCAGTATTTT
CASSLAGLAGATDTQYF
>TRBV19|NA|TRBJ2-7|NA
TGTGCCAGTAGTATATCCGGGGTGACCTCCTACGAGCAGTACTTC
CASSISGVTSYEQYF
>TRBV30|TRBD2|TRBJ2-3|NA
TGTGCCTGGACCGGTGGGACTAGCTCTACAGATACGCAGTATTTT
CAWTGGTSSTDTQYF
>TRBV5-1|TRBD2|TRBJ2-3|NA
TGCGCCAGCAGCTTGGCTAGCGGGGGCGCAGATACGCAGTATTTT
CASSLASGGADTQYF
>TRBV14|NA|TRBJ1-6|NA
TGTGCCAGCAGTCTTGACAGGTCCCGGAATTCACCCCTCCACTTT
CASSLDRSRNSPLHF
>TRBV5-1|TRBD1|TRBJ2-5|once
TGCGCCAGCAGCTTGGGACAGGGGCCTCAAGAGACCCAGTACTTC
CASSLGQGPQETQYF
>TRBV19|NA|TRBJ2-1|NA
TGTGCCACCCGGACAGCAGAAAACAATGAGCAGTTCTTC
CATRTAENNEQFF
>TRBV6-5|TRBD1|TRBJ1-2|few
TGTGCCAGCAGTTACGCGAGGACAGGGGGCGGCTATGGCTACACCTTC
CASSYARTGGGYGYTF
>TRBV12-3/TRBV12-4|NA|TRBJ1-2|NA
TGTGCCAGCAGTAATATTAACTATGGCTACACCTTC
CASSNINYGYTF
>TRBV5-4|NA|TRBJ1-2|NA
TGTGCCAGCAGCTCCGAAAGACAGTTTGGCTACACCTTC
CASSSERQFGYTF